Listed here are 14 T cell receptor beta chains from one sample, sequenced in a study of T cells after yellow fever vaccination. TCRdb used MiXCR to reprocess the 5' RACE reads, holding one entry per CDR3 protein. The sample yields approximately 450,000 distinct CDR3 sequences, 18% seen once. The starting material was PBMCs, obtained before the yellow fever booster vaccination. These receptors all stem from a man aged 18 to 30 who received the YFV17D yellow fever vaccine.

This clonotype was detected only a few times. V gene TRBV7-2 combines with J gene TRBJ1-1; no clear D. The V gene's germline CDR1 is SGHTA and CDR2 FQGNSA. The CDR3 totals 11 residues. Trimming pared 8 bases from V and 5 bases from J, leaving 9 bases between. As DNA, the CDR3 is TGTGCCAGCCGCCTCTGGACTGAAGCTTTCTTT. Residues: CASRLWTEAFF.

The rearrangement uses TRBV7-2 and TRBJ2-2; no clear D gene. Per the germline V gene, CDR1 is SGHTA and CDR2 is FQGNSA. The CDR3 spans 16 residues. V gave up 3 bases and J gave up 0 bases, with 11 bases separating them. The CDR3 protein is CASSFLYSPNTGELFF. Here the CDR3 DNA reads TGTGCCAGCAGCTTCCTTTATTCACCGAACACCGGGGAGCTGTTTTTT.

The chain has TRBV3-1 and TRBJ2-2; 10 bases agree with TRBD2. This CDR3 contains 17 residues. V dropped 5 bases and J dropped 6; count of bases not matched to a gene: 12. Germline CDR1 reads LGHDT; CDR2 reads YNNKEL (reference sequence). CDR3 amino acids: CASSARVGSGGAGELFF. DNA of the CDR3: TGTGCCAGCAGCGCCCGCGTGGGAAGCGGGGGGGCCGGGGAGCTGTTTTTT.

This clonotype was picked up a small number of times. The CDR3 sequence: CASSFGKLDTQYF. The CDR3 region has the DNA TGTGCCAGCAGTTTCGGGAAGTTGGATACGCAGTATTTT. The gene calls are TRBV12-3 or TRBV12-4 and TRBJ2-3; D perhaps matches TRBD2 (5 bases). Trimming stripped 3 bases from V and 6 bases from J, with 10 bases between. The CDR3 is 13 amino acids.

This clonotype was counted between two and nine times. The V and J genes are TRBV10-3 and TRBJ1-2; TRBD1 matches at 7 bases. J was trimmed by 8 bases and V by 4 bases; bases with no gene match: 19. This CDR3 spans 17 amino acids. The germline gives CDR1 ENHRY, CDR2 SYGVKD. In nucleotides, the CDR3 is TGTGCCATCAGTGCCGCGGGTACGGACAGGAGCTTTAAGGGCTACACCTTC. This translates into CAISAAGTDRSFKGYTF.

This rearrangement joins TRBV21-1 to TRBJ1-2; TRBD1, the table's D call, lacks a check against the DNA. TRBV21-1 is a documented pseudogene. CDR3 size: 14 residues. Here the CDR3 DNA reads TGTGCCAGCAGCAACGGACAGGGAAACTATGGCTACACCTTC. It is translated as CASSNGQGNYGYTF.

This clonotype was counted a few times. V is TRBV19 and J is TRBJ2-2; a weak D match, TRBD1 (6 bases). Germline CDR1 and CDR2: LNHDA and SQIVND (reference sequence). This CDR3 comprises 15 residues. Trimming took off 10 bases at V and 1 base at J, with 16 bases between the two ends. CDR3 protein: CATSREQGNTGELFF. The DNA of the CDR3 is TGTGCCACCTCACGGGAACAGGGGAACACCGGGGAGCTGTTTTTT.

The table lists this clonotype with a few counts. The CDR3 nucleotides read TGTGCCAGCAGCTGGACTGGGACTAGCTTCGAGCAGTACTTC. This gives the protein CASSWTGTSFEQYF. The V call is TRBV7-2, the J call TRBJ2-7; 9 bases fit TRBD2. V shed 4 bases and J 6 bases; nucleotides not matched to a gene: 7. This CDR3 has 14 amino acids. The germline V gene has CDR1 SGHTA and CDR2 FQGNSA.

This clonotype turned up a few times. The CDR3 spells CSATNRRGDSTDTQYF. The DNA of the CDR3 is TGCAGTGCTACTAACAGGCGGGGGGACAGCACAGATACGCAGTATTTT. The chain combines TRBV20-1 with TRBJ2-3; TRBD2 matches at 8 bases. Germline loops: CDR1 DFQATT, CDR2 SNEGSKA (reference sequence). With V trimmed by 4 bases and J by 0 bases, 9 bases remained unmatched. The CDR3 contains 16 residues.

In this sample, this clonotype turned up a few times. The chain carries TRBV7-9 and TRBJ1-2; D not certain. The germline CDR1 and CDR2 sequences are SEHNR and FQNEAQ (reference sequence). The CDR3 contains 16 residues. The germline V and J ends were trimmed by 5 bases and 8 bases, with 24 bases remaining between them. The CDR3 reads CASSASRAILNWGYTF. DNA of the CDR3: TGTGCCAGCAGCGCCTCTCGGGCCATCCTCAATTGGGGCTACACCTTC.

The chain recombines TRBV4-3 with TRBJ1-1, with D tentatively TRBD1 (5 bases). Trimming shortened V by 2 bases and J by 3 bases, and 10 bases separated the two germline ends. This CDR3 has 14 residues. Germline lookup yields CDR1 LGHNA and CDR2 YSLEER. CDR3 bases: TGCGCCAGCAGCCAATATTCAGGGCACACTGAAGCTTTCTTT. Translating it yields CASSQYSGHTEAFF.

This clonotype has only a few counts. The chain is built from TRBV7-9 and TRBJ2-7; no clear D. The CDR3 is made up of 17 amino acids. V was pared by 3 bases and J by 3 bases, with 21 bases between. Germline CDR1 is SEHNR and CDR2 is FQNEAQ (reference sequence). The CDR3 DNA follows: TGTGCCAGCAGCTTGCTCGCGTCTGGACGGGTAAACTACGAGCAGTACTTC. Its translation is CASSLLASGRVNYEQYF. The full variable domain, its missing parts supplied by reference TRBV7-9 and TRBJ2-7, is DTGVSQNPRHKITKRGQNVTFRCDPISEHNRLYWYRQTLGQGPEFLTYFQNEAQLEKSRLLSDRFSAERPKGSFSTLEIQRTEQGDSAMYLCASSLLASGRVNYEQYFGPGTRLTVT.

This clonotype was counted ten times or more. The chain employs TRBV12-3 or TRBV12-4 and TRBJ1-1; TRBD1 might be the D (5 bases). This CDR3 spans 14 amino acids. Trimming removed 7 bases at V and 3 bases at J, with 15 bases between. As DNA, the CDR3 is TGTGCCAGCAATATACAGGCTGGGTACACTGAAGCTTTCTTT. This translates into CASNIQAGYTEAFF.

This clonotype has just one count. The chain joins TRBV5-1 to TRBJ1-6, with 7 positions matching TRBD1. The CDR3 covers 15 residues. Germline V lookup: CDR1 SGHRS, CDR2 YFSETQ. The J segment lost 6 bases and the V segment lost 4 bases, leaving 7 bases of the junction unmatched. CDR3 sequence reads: CASSGGTDLNSPLHF. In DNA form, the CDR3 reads TGCGCCAGCAGCGGGGGGACAGATCTTAATTCACCCCTCCACTTT. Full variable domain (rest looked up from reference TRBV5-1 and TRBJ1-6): KAGVTQTPRYLIKTRGQQVTLSCSPISGHRSVSWYQQTPGQGLQFLFEYFSETQRNKGNFPGRFSGRQFSNSRSEMNVSTLELGDSALYLCASSGGTDLNSPLHFGNGTRLTVT.